This TCR beta chain stems from a study of shared clonotypes between healthy human individuals. For this clone: Its target is not known.

Repertoires were generated with immunoSEQ multiplex PCR, while TCRdb's copy carries only in-frame clones and drops some. Of about 2.2 million clones in the sample, roughly 95% were seen once. The CDR3 length is 14 residues. Germline-derived CDR1 and CDR2 are SGDLS and YYNGEE. With 4 bases removed from V and 1 base from J, the gap between germline ends came to 12 bases. Naive CD8 isolation took CD45RO-negative cells positively selected for CCR7 and excluded terminally differentiated effector memory CD45RA+ cells. None of the donors, who were healthy HIV-negative adults, had recently had acute infections or vaccinations. The donors were all Caucasian adults (living in Nashville, Tennessee). Notes on the study in general: Naive subsets generally exceeded memory subsets in estimated richness. In several donors, around 5% of naive CD4 clonotypes appeared in common.

The chain combines TRBV9 with TRBJ2-7; D unclear. The material sequenced was naive CD8+ T cells from PBMCs. The sequence came from a young man in good health. Some clones in this sample may be carry-over from other donors' samples. CDR3 loop: CASSPRGWSYEQYF. The DNA for the CDR3 is TGTGCCAGCAGCCCAAGAGGCTGGTCCTACGAGCAGTACTTC. The entire variable domain, with the rest obtained from reference TRBV9 and TRBJ2-7, is as follows: DSGVTQTPKHLITATGQRVTLRCSPRSGDLSVYWYQQSLDQGLQFLIQYYNGEERAKGNILERFSAQQFPDLHSELNLSSLELGDSALYFCASSPRGWSYEQYFGPGTRLTVT.